This T cell receptor (beta chain) was captured in a study of neurological immune-mediated disorders (dated by TCRdb to between 2018 and 2021). Context from the whole study: Peripheral blood TCR-beta repertoires from patients with HTLV-I-associated myelopathy (HAM/TSP), patients with multiple sclerosis, and healthy controls were compared in the study using UMI-based sequencing. The cohort included about 66 subjects: approximately 15 with HAM/TSP, some 35 with multiple sclerosis, and some 20 healthy controls. Longitudinal samples, technical triplicates and paired sorted CD4+ and CD8+ T-cell subsets, alongside PBMC samples, were included among the 106 TCR-beta libraries.

cDNA was synthesized by template-switch 5'RACE using a primer with a 10-nucleotide random unique molecular identifier that tagged each TCR transcript. Every sequencing run yielded over 190 million TCR-beta sequences covering 15-18 subjects. The RNeasy kit was used for extraction of total RNA. TCR-beta VDJ regions were amplified with primers for the TCR constant region and the 5'RACE anchor, using the KAPA Real-time Library Amplification kit. Sample indexes and Illumina adaptors were added in a first PCR, and a second PCR then increased library yield. After Ampure bead purification, the roughly 650 bp TCR product was size-selected on a 2% E-gel SizeSelection system. Before pooling, library quality was checked on a Bioanalyzer, concentration was measured with Qubit, and libraries were quantified with the Kapa Library Quantification kit. Libraries were sequenced paired-end 2 x 150 bp on an Illumina HiSeq 2500. To increase sequence diversity, roughly 25-31% phiX was spiked into each library pool. For the original study's pipeline: The UMI-based MiGEC pipeline processed quality-filtered reads and removed over 80% of raw TCR sequences during error correction. IMGT germline references were used for alignment of VDJ genes, and clonotypes were defined by a unique CDR3 amino acid sequence together with V-J genes. Clonal expansion, Shannon diversity and CDR3 relatedness (CalcPairwiseDistances, ClusterSamples) were evaluated with VDJtools, and phylogenetic trees were built with CLCbio workbench. Expanded clones were defined as having at least 8 unique UMIs, based on coefficient-of-variation modelling across technical triplicates. Starting from the raw public reads, TCRdb applied fastp trimming at Q25, assembled clones with MiXCR and retained in-frame beta chains. Each entry merges the rows of one CDR3 protein and shows their most common DNA and genes. It is TCRdb's table, rather than the study itself, that gives the V and J calls and clone size. The sample records around 41,000 distinct CDR3 sequences, roughly 15% of which are singletons. About 3.6% of the sample rests with the top ten.

Relative to germline, V is 5 bases shorter and J is 5 bases shorter, with 31 bases between their ends. Per the germline V gene, SGHTA is the CDR1 and FQGNSA is the CDR2. Including cysteine and phenylalanine, the CDR3 has 19 amino acids. Only the CDR3 region is kept as DNA, spanning 57 bases read in frame from base 1. The study at large found these results: No identical CDR3 amino acid sequences were shared among expanded clones across subjects, suggesting private TCR-beta repertoires in all groups. TCR clonal expansion was highest in HAM/TSP patients and lowest in MS patients, with MS patients falling below even healthy controls.

This clonotype has ten or more counts. The specificity of this receptor is unknown. No base-level quality is on record; no much larger clone is a single base apart. TCR libraries for sorted subsets were made from about 1 million sorted CD4+ or CD8+ T cells. Peripheral blood was subjected to Ficoll-Hypaque density gradient centrifugation to isolate PBMCs, which were then cryopreserved in liquid nitrogen. The study also sequenced paired sorted CD4+ and CD8+ subsets from healthy controls, HAM/TSP patients and MS patients. The sequence came from a woman aged 55-75 years with HTLV-1-associated myelopathy (HAM/TSP). The chain links TRBV7-2 with TRBJ2-7; the best D guess is TRBD1, with 6 bases matching. Sequencing was done on a sample of CD4+ T cells from blood. The sequenced DNA: TGTGCCAGCAGCAGCAGCGCCTCGCACCGGGACACGCGAATGAACGAGCAGTACTTC. Translated, it gives CASSSSASHRDTRMNEQYF.